The 26 T cell receptor beta chains below come from one sample, sequenced in a study of blood T cell repertoires in COVID-19. The repertoire was sequenced with immunoSEQ multiplex PCR; TCRdb's copy has only in-frame clones and lacks some. The table has under 200,000 clones, 65% to 85% seen once. Sequencing was carried out using PBMCs or T cells enriched from blood (not recorded which). These receptors came from a woman younger than 45 who had been exposed to COVID-19.

V is TRBV4-3 and J is TRBJ1-4; D is uncertain. Germline CDR1 LGHNA, CDR2 YSLEER. V was pared by 0 bases and J by 8 bases, with 13 bases between. This CDR3 contains 15 residues. CDR3 residues: CASSQDSRTTEKLFF. The CDR3 coding sequence is TGCGCCAGCAGCCAAGATAGTAGGACTACCGAAAAACTGTTTTTT.

This clone showed up just once. The V call is TRBV7-9, the J call TRBJ1-5, with D tentatively TRBD1 (6 bases). V was pared by 5 bases and J by 0 bases, with 11 bases between. The CDR3 runs to 15 residues. Germline V gives CDR1 SEHNR, CDR2 FQNEAQ (reference sequence). The CDR3 DNA sequence: TGTGCCAGCAGCCGAGGGGGAAATAGCAATCAGCCCCAGCATTTT. Amino acids: CASSRGGNSNQPQHF. The full variable domain, completed using reference TRBV7-9 and TRBJ1-5, is DTGVSQNPRHKITKRGQNVTFRCDPISEHNRLYWYRQTLGQGPEFLTYFQNEAQLEKSRLLSDRFSAERPKGSFSTLEIQRTEQGDSAMYLCASSRGGNSNQPQHFGDGTRLSIL.

The J gene is TRBJ2-7, the V gene TRBV5-1; 8 bases are shared with TRBD2. J lost 3 bases, V lost 2 bases, and 4 bases had no gene match. In germline, CDR1 is SGHRS, CDR2 YFSETQ. CDR3 length: 14 residues. The DNA for the CDR3 is TGCGCCAGCAGCTTAGGCGGGGGGCTCTACGAGCAGTACTTC. It translates to CASSLGGGLYEQYF.

With regard to this clone: A read error may account for a junction end that differs from germline. The V call is TRBV7-9, the J call TRBJ2-6; TRBD1 matches at 10 bases. Germline V gives CDR1 SEHNR, CDR2 FQNEAQ (reference sequence). CDR3 length: 18 residues. The CDR3 protein is CASSVPGQGNSGANALTF. The CDR3 coding sequence is TGTGCCAGCAGCGTACCGGGACAGGGGAACTCTGGGGCCAACGCCCTGACTTTC. Supplemented by reference TRBV7-9 and TRBJ2-6, the full variable domain reads DTGVSQNPRHKITKRGQNVTFRCDPISEHNRLYWYRQTLGQGPEFLTYFQNEAQLEKSRLLSDRFSAERPKGSFSTLEIQRTEQGDSAMYLCASSVPGQGNSGANALTFGAGSRLTVL.

This clone was seen just once. The chain recombines TRBV7-3 with TRBJ2-2; D gene unclear. Germline assignment: CDR1 SGHTA and CDR2 FQGTGA. V lost 4 bases and J 4 bases, leaving 7 bases between the germline ends. The CDR3 totals 13 residues. In nucleotides, the CDR3 is TGTGCCAGCAGCTCACGAGGCACCGGGGAGCTGTTTTTT. It is translated as CASSSRGTGELFF.

The gene calls are TRBV15 and TRBJ2-2, with TRBD1 matching over 8 bases. The germline CDR1 and CDR2 sequences are LNHNV and YYDKDF (reference sequence). This CDR3 has 16 residues. With V trimmed by 0 bases and J by 1 base, 1 base remained unmatched. CDR3 DNA sequence: TGTGCCACCAGCAGAGATGACAGGGGGAACACCGGGGAGCTGTTTTTT. This codes for CATSRDDRGNTGELFF.

The chain employs TRBV3-1 (or the pseudogene TRBV3-2) and TRBJ1-2, with a possible D match to TRBD1 (5 bases). There are 15 residues in the CDR3. Per the germline V gene, CDR1 is LGHDT and CDR2 is YNNKEL (reference sequence). V lost 4 bases and J 8 bases, leaving 20 bases between the germline ends. CDR3 sequence (DNA): TGTGCCAGCAGCCGCGGGGACGGAGGTGGGGAGGGCTACACCTTC. Residues: CASSRGDGGGEGYTF.

The rearrangement joins TRBV3-1 (or the pseudogene TRBV3-2) to TRBJ1-3; D is possibly TRBD1 (5 bases). CDR3 length equals 15 residues. Germline values: CDR1 LGHDT, CDR2 YNNKEL (reference sequence). V lost 4 bases and J 4 bases, leaving 14 bases between the germline ends. The CDR3 sequence is CASSPGGVSGNTIYF. The CDR3 DNA reads as TGTGCCAGCAGCCCGGGGGGGGTTTCGGGAAACACCATATATTTT.

The chain couples TRBV6-6 to TRBJ2-7; possible D gene TRBD1, 5 bases. The CDR3 covers 14 residues. CDR1 and CDR2 (germline): MNHNY, SVGAGI (reference sequence). V was trimmed by 6 bases and J by 3 bases, leaving 15 bases between them. In DNA, the CDR3 is TGTGCCAGCAGCAACCGACAGAGAATCTACGAGCAGTACTTC. This codes for CASSNRQRIYEQYF.

This chain joins TRBV7-2 and TRBJ2-7, with D possibly being TRBD2 (6 bases). V was shortened by 5 bases and J by 5 bases, with 16 bases between the two germline ends. Per germline, CDR1 SGHTA and CDR2 FQGNSA. The CDR3 contains 14 residues. CDR3 protein: CASSKQKGRNEQYF. The CDR3 coding sequence is TGTGCCAGCAGCAAACAAAAGGGGAGGAACGAGCAGTACTTC. Combining the CDR3 with reference TRBV7-2 and TRBJ2-7 gives the whole variable domain GAGVSQSPSNKVTEKGKDVELRCDPISGHTALYWYRQSLGQGLEFLIYFQGNSAPDKSGLPSDRFSAERTGGSVSTLTIQRTQQEDSAVYLCASSKQKGRNEQYFGPGTRLTVT.

The chain combines TRBV30 with TRBJ1-4; possible D gene TRBD1, 5 bases. There are 14 residues in the CDR3. Between the trimmed V and J ends, which lost 3 bases and 5 bases, there was a span of 13 bases. CDR1 and CDR2 from the germline V gene are GTSNPN and SVGIG (reference sequence). The CDR3 reads CAWRRTPANEKLFF. In DNA form, the CDR3 reads TGTGCCTGGAGACGGACACCCGCAAATGAAAAACTGTTTTTT.

This chain links TRBV18 with TRBJ2-1; 10 nucleotides align to TRBD2. CDR3 length: 16 amino acids. The germline CDR1 and CDR2 sequences are KGHSH and LQKENI. With 6 bases clipped from V and 6 bases from J, the junction kept 11 bases outside the gene matches. The CDR3 DNA reads as TGTGCCAGCTCGCCTATCCGGACTAGCGGTTTCAATGAGCAGTTCTTC. It translates to CASSPIRTSGFNEQFF.

Of note for this clone: One end of the junction varies from germline; a read error may be responsible. The chain recombines TRBV25-1 with TRBJ1-5; D not resolved. CDR3 size: 13 residues. The germline V gene has CDR1 MGHDK and CDR2 SYGVNS. This CDR3 is CASSETENRPQHF. The DNA of the CDR3 is TGTGCCAGCAGTGAGACGGAGAATCGGCCCCAGCATTTT.

This chain connects TRBV11-2 to TRBJ2-2, with D possibly being TRBD2 (6 bases). The CDR3 runs 15 residues. Germline values: CDR1 SGHAT, CDR2 FQNNGV. The V and J ends lost 1 base and 5 bases respectively, with 11 bases between them. The CDR3 region is CASSLVSRGTGELFF. The CDR3 coding sequence is TGTGCCAGCAGCTTAGTCTCCCGGGGGACCGGGGAGCTGTTTTTT. Filled out from reference TRBV11-2 and TRBJ2-2, the complete variable domain reads EAGVAQSPRYKIIEKRQSVAFWCNPISGHATLYWYQQILGQGPKLLIQFQNNGVVDDSQLPKDRFSAERLKGVDSTLKIQPAKLEDSAVYLCASSLVSRGTGELFFGEGSRLTVL.

The genes are TRBV9 and TRBJ2-7; 11 nucleotides line up with TRBD2. Per germline, CDR1 SGDLS and CDR2 YYNGEE. The CDR3 is 14 residues long. Trimming removed 3 bases from V and 6 bases from J; junction bases left unmatched: 5. The CDR3 region is CASSALLAGGEQYF. The CDR3 nucleotides read TGTGCCAGCAGCGCCCTGCTAGCGGGGGGCGAGCAGTACTTC.

J is TRBJ2-7 and V is TRBV7-2, with TRBD1 matching 7 bases. J was trimmed by 4 bases and V by 4 bases; bases with no gene match: 7. The CDR3 covers 14 residues. Germline V gene sequence: CDR1 SGHTA, CDR2 FQGNSA. CDR3 bases: TGTGCCAGCAGCTACCGGGGACAGCTTTACGAGCAGTACTTC. Translation gives CASSYRGQLYEQYF.

The V call is TRBV6-5, the J call TRBJ2-3, with TRBD1 as a possible D gene (6 bases). V was pared by 0 bases and J by 4 bases, with 14 bases between. This CDR3 is 16 amino acids long. In germline, CDR1 is MNHEY, CDR2 SVGAGI. The CDR3, as DNA: TGTGCCAGCAGTTACTCGGGGGCGGCGGGCTCAGATACGCAGTATTTT. Amino acid sequence: CASSYSGAAGSDTQYF.

This chain uses TRBV27 with TRBJ1-2; the D gene is possibly TRBD1 (6 bases). The CDR3 sequence is 16 residues long. Germline V gene lookup returns CDR1 MNHEY and CDR2 SMNVEV (reference sequence). Trimming pared 2 bases from V and 4 bases from J, leaving 17 bases between. CDR3 protein: CASSLLPLTGSYGYTF. The CDR3 bases are TGTGCCAGCAGTTTACTCCCCCTAACAGGGAGCTATGGCTACACCTTC.

The V call is TRBV19, the J call TRBJ2-1; D may be TRBD2 (6 bases). V was cut by 3 bases and J by 8 bases, with 17 bases left in between. Germline V CDR1 and CDR2: LNHDA, SQIVND (reference sequence). This CDR3 contains 15 residues. The CDR3 reads CASSIPTGGDDEQFF. The CDR3 region has the DNA TGTGCCAGTAGTATCCCCACCGGGGGAGACGATGAGCAGTTCTTC.

The V call is TRBV19, the J call TRBJ1-6, with TRBD1 matching 7 bases. The CDR3 sequence is 15 residues long. Germline CDR1 and CDR2: LNHDA and SQIVND (reference sequence). The junction had 8 bases not matched to a gene; V was cut back by 8 bases and J by 4 bases. CDR3 nucleotides: TGTGCCAGTGCCGCCCGGGACAGTTATAATTCACCCCTCCACTTT. Amino acid sequence: CASAARDSYNSPLHF.

The chain employs TRBV29-1 and TRBJ2-5; tentative D call: TRBD1 (6 bases). The CDR3 has 12 residues. Deletions cut 5 bases from V and 3 bases from J, with 10 bases between. In germline, CDR1 is SQVTM, CDR2 ANQGSEA. The CDR3 DNA reads as TGCAGCGTTAGGGGGAATGAAGAGACCCAGTACTTC. Translated: CSVRGNEETQYF.

This clone has just one count. This chain connects TRBV5-6 to TRBJ1-1, with 8 bases aligning to TRBD1. Per germline, CDR1 SGHDT and CDR2 YYEEEE. The CDR3 has 13 residues. V shed 4 bases and J 5 bases; nucleotides not matched to a gene: 4. The CDR3 region is CASSEWTGTEAFF. Written as DNA, the CDR3 is TGTGCCAGCAGCGAATGGACAGGGACTGAAGCTTTCTTT.

CDR3 amino acids: CASSPRANYGYTF. CDR3 bases: TGTGCCAGCAGCCCCCGGGCTAACTATGGCTACACCTTC. The chain couples TRBV6-2 or TRBV6-3 to TRBJ1-2; D unclear. The length of the CDR3 is 13 residues. V gave up 6 bases and J gave up 0 bases, with 8 bases separating them. Germline CDR1 reads MNHEY; CDR2 reads SVGEGT.

This clone was seen just once. This chain links TRBV7-8 with TRBJ2-1; possible D gene TRBD2, 6 bases. The CDR3 totals 15 residues. The germline gives CDR1 SGHVS, CDR2 FQNEAQ. V was shortened by 0 bases and J by 1 base, with 7 bases between the two germline ends. For the CDR3, the DNA is TGTGCCAGCAGCTTAGCGACTAGTTCCTACAATGAGCAGTTCTTC. Its protein product is CASSLATSSYNEQFF.

The rearrangement joins TRBV7-2 to TRBJ2-3, with D possibly TRBD1 on 5 matching bases. CDR1 and CDR2 (germline): SGHTA, FQGNSA. The V end lost 0 bases, the J end lost 5 bases, and 18 bases lay between the germline ends. This CDR3 has 17 residues. The CDR3, as DNA: TGTGCCAGCAGCTTAGCGGTGACAGCATTATTAGTAGATACGCAGTATTTT. It codes for CASSLAVTALLVDTQYF.

CDR3 loop: CASSFSGGGPYEQYF. The DNA for the CDR3 is TGTGCCAGCAGCTTCTCCGGAGGAGGGCCCTACGAGCAGTACTTC. V is TRBV5-4 and J is TRBJ2-7; perhaps TRBD2 as D (6 bases). This CDR3 has 15 residues. Germline V gene lookup returns CDR1 SGHNT and CDR2 YYREEE (reference sequence). The V end lost 2 bases, the J end lost 2 bases, and 14 bases lay between the germline ends.